Sequencing of this T cell receptor beta chain was carried out in a study of T cell responses to AZD1222 COVID-19 vaccine. Regarding the study as a whole: Nearly half of spike-specific TCRs reportedly go after variant regions that carry no mutations. Increased Spike-specific TCR breadth and depth were observed after two AZD1222 doses. Donors were mostly white British, more females; clonal diversity possibly underestimated.

Of note for this clone: Antigen: not known.

The V segment lost 2 bases and the J segment 4 bases; nucleotides outside the gene matches: 1. The CDR3 runs 14 residues. Germline V gives CDR1 MNHEY, CDR2 SVGAGI. Method: immunoSEQ multiplex PCR; TCRdb's copy keeps in-frame clones and lacks some. In the table there are 120,000 to 150,000 clones, roughly 88% of which are singletons. This sequence was found in an adult in good health. The chain is built from TRBV6-5 and TRBJ1-3; 8 bases are shared with TRBD1. The starting material was peripheral blood, obtained on day 0 of AZD1222 vaccination. Written as DNA, the CDR3 is TGTGCCAGCAGTTACGGGGACAGGGGAAACACCATATATTTT. Its protein product is CASSYGDRGNTIYF.